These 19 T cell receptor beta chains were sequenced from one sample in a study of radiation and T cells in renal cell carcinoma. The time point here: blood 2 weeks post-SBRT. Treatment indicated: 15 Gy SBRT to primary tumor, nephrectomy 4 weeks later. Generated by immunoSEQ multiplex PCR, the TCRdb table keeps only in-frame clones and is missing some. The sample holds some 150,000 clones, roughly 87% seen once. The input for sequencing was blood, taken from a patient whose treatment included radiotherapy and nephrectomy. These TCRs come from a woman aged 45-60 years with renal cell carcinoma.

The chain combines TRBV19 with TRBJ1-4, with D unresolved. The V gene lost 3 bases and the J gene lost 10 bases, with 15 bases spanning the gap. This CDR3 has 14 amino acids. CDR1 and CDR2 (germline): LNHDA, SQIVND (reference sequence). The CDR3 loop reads CASSIQLTRGKLFF. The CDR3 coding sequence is TGTGCCAGTAGTATCCAACTTACCCGGGGAAAACTGTTTTTT.

CDR3 DNA sequence: TGTGCCAGCCGTTACGGCGGGAACCTGGGCTACACCTTC. Protein: CASRYGGNLGYTF. The chain carries TRBV2 and TRBJ1-2; D is ambiguous. The CDR3 runs to 13 residues. Trimming removed 8 bases from V and 8 bases from J, with 18 bases in between. Germline V CDR1 and CDR2: SNHLY, FYNNEI.

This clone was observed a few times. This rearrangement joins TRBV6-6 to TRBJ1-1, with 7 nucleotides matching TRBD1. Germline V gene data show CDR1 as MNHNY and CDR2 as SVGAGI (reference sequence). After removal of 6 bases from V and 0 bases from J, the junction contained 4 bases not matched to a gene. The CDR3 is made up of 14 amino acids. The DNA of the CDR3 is TGTGCCAGCAGCTCAGGGGGGTTGAACACTGAAGCTTTCTTT. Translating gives CASSSGGLNTEAFF.

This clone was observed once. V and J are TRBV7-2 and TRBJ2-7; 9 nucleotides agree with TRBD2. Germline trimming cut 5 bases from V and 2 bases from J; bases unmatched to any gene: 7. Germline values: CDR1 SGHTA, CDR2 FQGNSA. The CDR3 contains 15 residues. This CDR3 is CASSPQAGGPYEQYF. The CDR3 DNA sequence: TGTGCCAGCAGCCCCCAAGCGGGGGGACCCTACGAGCAGTACTTC.

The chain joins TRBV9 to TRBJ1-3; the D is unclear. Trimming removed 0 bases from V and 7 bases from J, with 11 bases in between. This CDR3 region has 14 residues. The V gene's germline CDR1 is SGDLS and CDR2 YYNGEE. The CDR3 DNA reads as TGTGCCAGCAGCGTAGGCCCGACTCAGAACACCATATATTTT. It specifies CASSVGPTQNTIYF.

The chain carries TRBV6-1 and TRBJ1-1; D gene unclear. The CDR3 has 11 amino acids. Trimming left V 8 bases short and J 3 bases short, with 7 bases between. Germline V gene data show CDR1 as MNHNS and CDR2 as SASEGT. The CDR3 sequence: CASGYHTEAFF. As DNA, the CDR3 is TGTGCCAGCGGCTATCACACTGAAGCTTTCTTT.

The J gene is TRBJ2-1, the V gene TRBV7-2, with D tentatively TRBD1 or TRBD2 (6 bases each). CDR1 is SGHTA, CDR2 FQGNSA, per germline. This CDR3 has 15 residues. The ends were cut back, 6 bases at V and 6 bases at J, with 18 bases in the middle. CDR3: CASRGGRRVSNEQFF. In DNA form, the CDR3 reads TGTGCCAGCAGAGGGGGGCGGCGGGTTTCCAATGAGCAGTTCTTC.

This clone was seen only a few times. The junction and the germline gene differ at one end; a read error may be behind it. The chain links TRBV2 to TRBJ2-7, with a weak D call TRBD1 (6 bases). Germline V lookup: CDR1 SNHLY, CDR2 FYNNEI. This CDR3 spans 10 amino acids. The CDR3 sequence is CASSAAGAHF. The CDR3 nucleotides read TGTGCCAGCAGTGCCGCAGGGGCGCACTTC.

This CDR3 is CASSRVEDREQFF. The CDR3 nucleotides read TGTGCCAGCAGCAGAGTAGAGGACAGGGAGCAGTTCTTC. The J gene is TRBJ2-1, the V gene TRBV7-6; 7 bases are a match to TRBD1. V lost 5 bases to trimming and J lost 10 bases; unmatched junction nucleotides: 8. Germline CDR1 and CDR2: SGHVS and FNYEAQ. The CDR3 runs to 13 residues. Using reference TRBV7-6 and TRBJ2-1 for the parts outside the CDR3, the full variable domain is GAGVSQSPRYKVTKRGQDVALRCDPISGHVSLYWYRQALGQGPEFLTYFNYEAQQDKSGLPNDRFSAERPEGSISTLTIQRTEQRDSAMYRCASSRVEDREQFFGPGTRLTVL.

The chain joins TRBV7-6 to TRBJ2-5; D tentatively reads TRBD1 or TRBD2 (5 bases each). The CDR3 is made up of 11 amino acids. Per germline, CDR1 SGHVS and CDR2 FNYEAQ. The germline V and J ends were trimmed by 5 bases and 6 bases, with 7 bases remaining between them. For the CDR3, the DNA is TGTGCCAGCAGCCGGGGCCAGACCCAGTACTTC. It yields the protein CASSRGQTQYF.

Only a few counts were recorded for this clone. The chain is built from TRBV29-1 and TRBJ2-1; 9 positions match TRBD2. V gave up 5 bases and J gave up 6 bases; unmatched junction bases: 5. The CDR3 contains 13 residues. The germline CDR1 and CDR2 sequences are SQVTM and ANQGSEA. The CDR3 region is CSVMLAGLNEQFF. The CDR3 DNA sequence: TGCAGCGTTATGCTAGCGGGGCTCAATGAGCAGTTCTTC.

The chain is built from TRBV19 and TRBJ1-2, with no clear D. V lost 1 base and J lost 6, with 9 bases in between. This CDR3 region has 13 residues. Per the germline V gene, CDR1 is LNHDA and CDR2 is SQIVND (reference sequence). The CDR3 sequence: CASSIASGNGYTF. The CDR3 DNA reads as TGTGCCAGTAGTATAGCGTCCGGAAATGGCTACACCTTC.

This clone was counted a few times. As DNA, the CDR3 is TGTGCCAGCAGCGTACTAGGGGGGAACACTGAAGCTTTCTTT. Translation gives CASSVLGGNTEAFF. The chain links TRBV9 to TRBJ1-1; a weak D match, TRBD1 (6 bases). This CDR3 has 14 amino acids. Germline CDR1 and CDR2: SGDLS and YYNGEE. With 1 base removed from V and 1 base from J, the gap between germline ends came to 8 bases.

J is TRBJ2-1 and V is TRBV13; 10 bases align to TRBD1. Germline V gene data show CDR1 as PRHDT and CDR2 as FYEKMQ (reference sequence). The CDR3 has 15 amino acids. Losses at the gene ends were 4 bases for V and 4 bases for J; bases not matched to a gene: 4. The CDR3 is CASSYRDRGYNEQFF. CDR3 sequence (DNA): TGTGCCAGCAGCTACCGGGACAGGGGATACAATGAGCAGTTCTTC.

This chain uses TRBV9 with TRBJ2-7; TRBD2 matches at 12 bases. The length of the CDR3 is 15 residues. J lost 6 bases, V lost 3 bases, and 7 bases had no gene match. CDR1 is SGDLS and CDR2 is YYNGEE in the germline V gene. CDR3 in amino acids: CASSAASGGAFEQYF. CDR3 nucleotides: TGTGCCAGCAGCGCCGCTAGCGGGGGGGCCTTCGAGCAGTACTTC.

The CDR3 here is CASGLAAYNEQFF. CDR3 DNA sequence: TGTGCTAGTGGTTTGGCCGCCTACAATGAGCAGTTCTTC. The chain is built from TRBV12-5 and TRBJ2-1; D remains ambiguous. The germline V gene has CDR1 LGHNT and CDR2 FRNRAP. The length of the CDR3 is 13 residues. The V and J ends lost 1 base and 2 bases respectively, with 3 bases between them.

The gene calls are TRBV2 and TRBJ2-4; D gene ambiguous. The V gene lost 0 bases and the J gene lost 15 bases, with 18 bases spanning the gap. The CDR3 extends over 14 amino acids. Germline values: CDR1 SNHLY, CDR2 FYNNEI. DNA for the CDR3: TGTGCCAGCAGTGAAGCCAGGAGTTCAGGCACGTGGTACTTC. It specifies CASSEARSSGTWYF.

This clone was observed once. The CDR3 DNA sequence: TGTGCCAGTAGTATGAAGGAAGGGACTAGCGGGGGGGTTTACAATGAGCAGTTCTTC. Residues: CASSMKEGTSGGVYNEQFF. J is TRBJ2-1 and V is TRBV19; 16 nucleotides line up with TRBD2. J gave up 4 bases and V 3 bases, and 9 bases lay outside the gene matches. Germline assignment: CDR1 LNHDA and CDR2 SQIVND (reference sequence). CDR3 size: 19 residues.

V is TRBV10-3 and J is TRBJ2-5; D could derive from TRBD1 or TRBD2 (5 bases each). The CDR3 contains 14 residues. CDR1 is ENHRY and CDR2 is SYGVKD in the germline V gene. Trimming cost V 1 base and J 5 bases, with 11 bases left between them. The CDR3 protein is CAISELGTAETQYF. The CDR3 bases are TGTGCCATCAGTGAGTTAGGGACGGCCGAGACCCAGTACTTC.